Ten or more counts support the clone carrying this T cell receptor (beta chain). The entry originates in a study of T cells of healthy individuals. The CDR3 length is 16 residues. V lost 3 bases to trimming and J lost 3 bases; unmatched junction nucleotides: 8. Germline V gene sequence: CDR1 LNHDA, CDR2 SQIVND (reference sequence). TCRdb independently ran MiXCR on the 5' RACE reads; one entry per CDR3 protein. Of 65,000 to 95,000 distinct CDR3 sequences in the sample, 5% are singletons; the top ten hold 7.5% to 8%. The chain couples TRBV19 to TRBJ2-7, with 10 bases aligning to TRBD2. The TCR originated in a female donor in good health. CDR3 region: CASSMPPTSGFYEQYF. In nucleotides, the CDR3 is TGTGCCAGTAGTATGCCCCCGACTAGCGGGTTCTACGAGCAGTACTTC.